The 21 T cell receptor beta chains reported below all come from one sample, sequenced in a study of stem cell transplantation in POMP-related autoinflammatory disease. Using immunoSEQ multiplex PCR, the repertoire was profiled, and TCRdb retains in-frame clones only, with some absent. Of roughly 7,000 clones in the sample, under 85% were seen once. The sample taken for sequencing was a CXCR5-defined cell subset from PBMCs. These receptors came from a human donor in good health.

V usage is TRBV4-1 and J usage is TRBJ1-4; D perhaps matches TRBD1 (6 bases). The germline gives CDR1 MGHRA, CDR2 YSYEKL. CDR3 size: 16 residues. Trimming removed 2 bases at V and 1 base at J, with 11 bases between. The CDR3 DNA is TGCGCCAGCAGCCAACCCCTCAGGGGAACTAATGAAAAACTGTTTTTT. Translated, it gives CASSQPLRGTNEKLFF.

The chain joins TRBV7-9 to TRBJ1-2, with D possibly being TRBD1 (5 bases). This CDR3 has 13 residues. V was clipped by 0 bases and J by 8 bases, with 10 bases between them. The germline V gene encodes CDR1 SEHNR and CDR2 FQNEAQ (reference sequence). CDR3: CASSLAEGHGYTF. CDR3 in DNA: TGTGCCAGCAGCTTAGCTGAGGGGCACGGCTACACCTTC. The full variable domain, completed using reference TRBV7-9 and TRBJ1-2, is DTGVSQNPRHKITKRGQNVTFRCDPISEHNRLYWYRQTLGQGPEFLTYFQNEAQLEKSRLLSDRFSAERPKGSFSTLEIQRTEQGDSAMYLCASSLAEGHGYTFGSGTRLTVV.

The V gene is TRBV5-1, the J gene TRBJ2-7, with a possible D match to TRBD2 (6 bases). Trimming shortened V by 5 bases and J by 0 bases, and 12 bases separated the two germline ends. Per the germline V gene, CDR1 is SGHRS and CDR2 is YFSETQ. CDR3 length: 14 residues. CDR3 residues: CASSSAGSSYEQYF. The CDR3 DNA reads as TGCGCCAGCAGTTCCGCCGGGAGCTCCTACGAGCAGTACTTC. The entire variable domain, with the rest obtained from reference TRBV5-1 and TRBJ2-7, is as follows: KAGVTQTPRYLIKTRGQQVTLSCSPISGHRSVSWYQQTPGQGLQFLFEYFSETQRNKGNFPGRFSGRQFSNSRSEMNVSTLELGDSALYLCASSSAGSSYEQYFGPGTRLTVT.

The V and J genes are TRBV6-1 and TRBJ1-1; D perhaps matches TRBD1 (6 bases). The ends were cut back, 4 bases at V and 1 base at J, with 13 bases in the middle. The germline V gene encodes CDR1 MNHNS and CDR2 SASEGT. The CDR3 totals 15 residues. DNA of the CDR3: TGTGCCAGCAGTGGAGGGGGACAACAGAACACTGAAGCTTTCTTT. This encodes CASSGGGQQNTEAFF.

V is TRBV6-1 and J is TRBJ1-2; tentatively, D is TRBD1 (6 bases). The V gene's germline CDR1 is MNHNS and CDR2 SASEGT. The CDR3 covers 15 residues. The V end was cut by 7 bases, the J end by 3 bases, with 18 bases between. The CDR3 nucleotides read TGTGCCAGCAACGAGCTGGGGGCTCCATACTATGGCTACACCTTC. Its translation is CASNELGAPYYGYTF.

The V call is TRBV29-1, the J call TRBJ2-2; TRBD2 agrees at 10 bases. The CDR3 runs to 16 residues. In germline, CDR1 is SQVTM, CDR2 ANQGSEA. Unmatched junction bases numbered 9, after V lost 6 bases and J lost 2 bases. This CDR3 reads CSVTISGGHNTGELFF. As DNA, the CDR3 is TGCAGCGTCACGATTAGCGGGGGGCATAACACCGGGGAGCTGTTTTTT.

DNA of the CDR3: TGTGCCAGCAGTCCCAGGGGGGACCTAAAACTGTTTTTT. This translates into CASSPRGDLKLFF. The chain links TRBV6-1 to TRBJ1-4, with 7 bases lining up with TRBD1. V dropped 5 bases and J dropped 10; count of bases not matched to a gene: 7. This CDR3 comprises 13 residues. Germline V lookup: CDR1 MNHNS, CDR2 SASEGT.

The chain combines TRBV2 with TRBJ2-5; TRBD2 matches at 8 bases. V dropped 5 bases and J dropped 1; count of bases not matched to a gene: 3. Germline CDR1 is SNHLY and CDR2 is FYNNEI. The CDR3 extends over 14 amino acids. The CDR3 reads CASSPSGGQETQYF. In nucleotides, the CDR3 is TGTGCCAGCAGTCCGAGCGGGGGCCAAGAGACCCAGTACTTC.

This clone was detected a few times. The CDR3 sequence: CASSSSLYEQYF. The DNA for the CDR3 is TGTGCCAGCAGCTCCAGCCTTTACGAGCAGTACTTC. The chain has TRBV7-2 and TRBJ2-7; D is uncertain. Between the trimmed V and J ends, which lost 4 bases and 4 bases, there was a span of 8 bases. Germline CDR1 reads SGHTA; CDR2 reads FQGNSA. CDR3 size: 12 residues.

The chain employs TRBV5-1 and TRBJ2-3, with D perhaps TRBD1 (5 bases). Germline lookup yields CDR1 SGHRS and CDR2 YFSETQ. V was shortened by 2 bases and J by 4 bases, with 26 bases between the two germline ends. The CDR3 loop spans 19 amino acids. The CDR3 loop is CASSFPFPGSIKGADTQYF. For the CDR3, the DNA is TGCGCCAGCAGCTTTCCTTTTCCGGGCTCCATAAAAGGGGCAGATACGCAGTATTTT.

V usage is TRBV4-3 and J usage is TRBJ2-7; D perhaps matches TRBD1 (6 bases). This CDR3 has 15 residues. Trimming removed 4 bases at V and 2 bases at J, with 15 bases between. Germline CDR1 LGHNA, CDR2 YSLEER. DNA of the CDR3: TGCGCCAGCAGCCGATCTCGGACAGAAGCCTACGAGCAGTACTTC. Its protein product is CASSRSRTEAYEQYF.

V gene TRBV5-1 combines with J gene TRBJ2-5, with 7 bases matching TRBD2. The CDR3 extends over 14 amino acids. V gave up 4 bases and J gave up 1 base; unmatched junction bases: 4. Germline V CDR1 and CDR2: SGHRS, YFSETQ. The CDR3 DNA follows: TGCGCCAGCAGCCCAGGGACTACCCAAGAGACCCAGTACTTC. Residues: CASSPGTTQETQYF.

V and J are TRBV5-1 and TRBJ2-2; D not resolved. Germline V gene sequence: CDR1 SGHRS, CDR2 YFSETQ. V was pared by 0 bases and J by 5 bases, with 8 bases between. The CDR3 has 14 residues. The DNA for the CDR3 is TGCGCCAGCAGCTTGGCCATCGTAACCGGGGAGCTGTTTTTT. Translated, it gives CASSLAIVTGELFF.

The chain combines TRBV2 with TRBJ2-5; TRBD1 might be the D (5 bases). V gave up 6 bases and J gave up 0 bases, with 14 bases separating them. In germline, CDR1 is SNHLY, CDR2 FYNNEI. The CDR3 extends over 15 amino acids. The CDR3 bases are TGTGCCAGCAGGCCCTACACAGGAAACCAAGAGACCCAGTACTTC. Translation gives CASRPYTGNQETQYF.

The V call is TRBV9, the J call TRBJ1-3, with D unresolved. Germline V gives CDR1 SGDLS, CDR2 YYNGEE. The CDR3 consists of 13 residues. V was shortened by 0 bases and J by 7 bases, with 8 bases between the two germline ends. CDR3 residues: CASSVGHSNTIYF. The CDR3, as DNA: TGTGCCAGCAGCGTAGGGCACAGTAACACCATATATTTT.

This sequence joins TRBV7-9 and TRBJ2-5, with TRBD2 matching 11 bases. This CDR3 region has 15 residues. Looked up from germline, CDR1 is SEHNR and CDR2 is FQNEAQ (reference sequence). J was trimmed by 5 bases and V by 0 bases; bases with no gene match: 2. CDR3: CASSLAGLAAETQYF. CDR3 nucleotide sequence: TGTGCCAGCAGCTTAGCGGGACTAGCGGCCGAGACCCAGTACTTC. The full variable domain, with the rest looked up from reference TRBV7-9 and TRBJ2-5, is DTGVSQNPRHKITKRGQNVTFRCDPISEHNRLYWYRQTLGQGPEFLTYFQNEAQLEKSRLLSDRFSAERPKGSFSTLEIQRTEQGDSAMYLCASSLAGLAAETQYFGPGTRLLVL.

The chain uses TRBV25-1 and TRBJ1-1; tentative D call: TRBD1 (6 bases). V was cut by 7 bases and J by 1 base, with 19 bases left in between. The CDR3 totals 16 residues. Per the germline V gene, CDR1 is MGHDK and CDR2 is SYGVNS. The CDR3, as DNA: TGTGCCAGCACTACTGGGGGGGGGCTGCGGAACACTGAAGCTTTCTTT. Amino acid sequence: CASTTGGGLRNTEAFF.

The gene calls are TRBV19 and TRBJ2-2; 7 nucleotides line up with TRBD1. Germline CDR1 reads LNHDA; CDR2 reads SQIVND (reference sequence). The J segment lost 5 bases and the V segment lost 10 bases, leaving 10 bases of the junction unmatched. This CDR3 is 14 amino acids long. The CDR3 nucleotides are TGTGCCACCAGGGGGACAGCGATGACCGGGGAGCTGTTTTTT. It is translated as CATRGTAMTGELFF.

The chain has TRBV2 and TRBJ2-7; D perhaps matches TRBD1 (6 bases). The V gene's germline CDR1 is SNHLY and CDR2 FYNNEI. Deletions cut 2 bases from V and 5 bases from J, with 10 bases between. This CDR3 is built from 13 residues. The CDR3 nucleotides read TGTGCCAGCAGTGAACAACAGGGCGACGAGCAGTACTTC. Amino acid sequence: CASSEQQGDEQYF.

The rearrangement joins TRBV5-4 to TRBJ1-6; D not resolved. Trimming removed 1 base from V and 9 bases from J, with 14 bases in between. CDR1 and CDR2 from the germline V gene are SGHNT and YYREEE (reference sequence). The CDR3 contains 15 residues. The CDR3 nucleotides read TGTGCCAGCAGCTTGAGGCCCGGACGTGCTTCACCCCTCCACTTT. As protein: CASSLRPGRASPLHF.

The chain employs TRBV29-1 and TRBJ2-7, with 7 nucleotides matching TRBD2. Germline V gene sequence: CDR1 SQVTM, CDR2 ANQGSEA. The ends lost 2 bases at V and 9 bases at J; junction bases unmatched: 10. This CDR3 comprises 13 residues. The CDR3 loop is CSVEWGGNKVQYF. As DNA, the CDR3 is TGCAGCGTTGAATGGGGGGGAAATAAAGTGCAGTACTTC.